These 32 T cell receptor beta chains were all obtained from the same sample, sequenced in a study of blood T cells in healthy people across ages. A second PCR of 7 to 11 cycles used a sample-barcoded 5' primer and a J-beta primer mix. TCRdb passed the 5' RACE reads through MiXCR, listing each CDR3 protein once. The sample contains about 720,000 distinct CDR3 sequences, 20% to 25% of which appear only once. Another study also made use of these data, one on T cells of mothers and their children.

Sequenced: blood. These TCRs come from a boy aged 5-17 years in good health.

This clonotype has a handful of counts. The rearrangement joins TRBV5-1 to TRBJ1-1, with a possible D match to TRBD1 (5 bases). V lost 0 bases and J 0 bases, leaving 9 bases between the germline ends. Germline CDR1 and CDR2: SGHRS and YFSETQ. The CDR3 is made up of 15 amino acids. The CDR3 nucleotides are TGCGCCAGCAGCTTGGGTGGAGGGGTGAACACTGAAGCTTTCTTT. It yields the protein CASSLGGGVNTEAFF.

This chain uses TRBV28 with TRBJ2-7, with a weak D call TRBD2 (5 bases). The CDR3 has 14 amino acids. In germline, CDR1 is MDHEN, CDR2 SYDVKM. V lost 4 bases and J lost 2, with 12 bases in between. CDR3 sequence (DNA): TGTGCCAGCAGTTCTAGCTTACAGCCCTACGAGCAGTACTTC. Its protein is CASSSSLQPYEQYF.

For the CDR3, the DNA is TGTGCCAGCAGTTACTCGACTCGCGGGACAGACCGCCCGATTCAGTACTTC. Encoded protein: CASSYSTRGTDRPIQYF. The chain couples TRBV6-2 or TRBV6-3 to TRBJ2-4, with D possibly matching TRBD1 (7 bases). Germline CDR1 and CDR2: MNHEY and SVGEGT. Trimming shortened V by 0 bases and J by 10 bases, and 22 bases separated the two germline ends. The CDR3 loop spans 17 amino acids.

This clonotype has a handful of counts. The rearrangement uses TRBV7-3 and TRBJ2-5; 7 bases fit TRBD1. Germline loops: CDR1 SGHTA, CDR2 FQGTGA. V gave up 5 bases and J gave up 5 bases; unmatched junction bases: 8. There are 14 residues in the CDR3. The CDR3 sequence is CASSPTGAWETQYF. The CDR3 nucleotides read TGTGCCAGCAGCCCCACAGGGGCGTGGGAGACCCAGTACTTC.

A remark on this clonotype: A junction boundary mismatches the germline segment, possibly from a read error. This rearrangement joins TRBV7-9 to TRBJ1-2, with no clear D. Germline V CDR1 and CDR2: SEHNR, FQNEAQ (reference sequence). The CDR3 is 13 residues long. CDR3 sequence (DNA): TGTGCCAGCAGCGCCGGGCCGTACTATGGCTACGCCTTC. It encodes CASSAGPYYGYAF. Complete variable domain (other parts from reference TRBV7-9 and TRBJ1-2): DTGVSQNPRHKITKRGQNVTFRCDPISEHNRLYWYRQTLGQGPEFLTYFQNEAQLEKSRLLSDRFSAERPKGSFSTLEIQRTEQGDSAMYLCASSAGPYYGYAFGSGTRLTVV.

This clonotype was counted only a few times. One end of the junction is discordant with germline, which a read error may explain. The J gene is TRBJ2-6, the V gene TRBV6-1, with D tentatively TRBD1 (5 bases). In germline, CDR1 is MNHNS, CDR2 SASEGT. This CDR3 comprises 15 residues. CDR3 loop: CASREGALGANVLTF. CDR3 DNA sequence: TGTGCCAGCAGGGAAGGGGCCTTAGGGGCCAACGTCCTGACTTTC.

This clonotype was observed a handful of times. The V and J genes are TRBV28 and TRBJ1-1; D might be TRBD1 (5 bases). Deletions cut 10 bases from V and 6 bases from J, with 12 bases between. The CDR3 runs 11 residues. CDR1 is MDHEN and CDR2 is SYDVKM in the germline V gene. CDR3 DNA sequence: TGTGCCACCGATGGGGCAGCTGAAGCTTTCTTT. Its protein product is CATDGAAEAFF.

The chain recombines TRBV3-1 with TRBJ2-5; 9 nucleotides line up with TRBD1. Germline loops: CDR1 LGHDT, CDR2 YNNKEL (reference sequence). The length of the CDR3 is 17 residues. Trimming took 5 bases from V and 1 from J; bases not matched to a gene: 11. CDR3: CASSSQRGTGRQETQYF. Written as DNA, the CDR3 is TGTGCCAGCAGCTCACAGAGGGGGACAGGGCGCCAAGAGACCCAGTACTTC.

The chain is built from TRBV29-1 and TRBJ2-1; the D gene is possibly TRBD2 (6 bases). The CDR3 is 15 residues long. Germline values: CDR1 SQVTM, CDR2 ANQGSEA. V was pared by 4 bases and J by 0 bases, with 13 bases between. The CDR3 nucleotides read TGCAGCGTTGGGGGCGGGAATCTCTCCTACAATGAGCAGTTCTTC. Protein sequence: CSVGGGNLSYNEQFF.

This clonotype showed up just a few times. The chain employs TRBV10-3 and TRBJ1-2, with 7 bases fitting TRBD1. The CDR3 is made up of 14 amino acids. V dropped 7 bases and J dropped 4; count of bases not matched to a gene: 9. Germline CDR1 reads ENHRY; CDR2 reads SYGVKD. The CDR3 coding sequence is TGTGCCATCAATCGACAGGGCCCTCTCTATGGCTACACCTTC. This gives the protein CAINRQGPLYGYTF.

The CDR3 nucleotides read TGTGCCAGCAGTTCGGACAGCCCGGGGGGTGCTTTCTTT. As protein: CASSSDSPGGAFF. This chain uses TRBV6-6 with TRBJ1-1, with D maybe TRBD1 (6 bases). This CDR3 has 13 residues. CDR1 and CDR2 from the germline V gene are MNHNY and SVGAGI (reference sequence). Trimming cost V 4 bases and J 11 bases, with 17 bases left between them.

CDR3 in DNA: TGTGCCAGCAGCTTCTTGGAAAACATTCAGTACTTC. This codes for CASSFLENIQYF. The chain couples TRBV11-2 to TRBJ2-4; D is undetermined. Deletions cut 3 bases from V and 5 bases from J, with 5 bases between. The germline V gene encodes CDR1 SGHAT and CDR2 FQNNGV. This CDR3 is built from 12 residues.

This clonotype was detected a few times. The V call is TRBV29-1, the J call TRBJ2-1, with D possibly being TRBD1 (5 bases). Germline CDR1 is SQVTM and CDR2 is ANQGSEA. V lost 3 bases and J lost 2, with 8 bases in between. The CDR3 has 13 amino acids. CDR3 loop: CSVEGLAYNEQFF. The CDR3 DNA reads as TGCAGCGTTGAGGGGCTCGCCTACAATGAGCAGTTCTTC.

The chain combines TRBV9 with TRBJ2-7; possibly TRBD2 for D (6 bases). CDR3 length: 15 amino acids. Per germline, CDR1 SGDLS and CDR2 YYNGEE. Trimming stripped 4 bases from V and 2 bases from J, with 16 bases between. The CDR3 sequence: CASSISSGPTYEQYF. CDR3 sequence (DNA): TGTGCCAGCAGCATAAGCAGCGGGCCGACCTACGAGCAGTACTTC.

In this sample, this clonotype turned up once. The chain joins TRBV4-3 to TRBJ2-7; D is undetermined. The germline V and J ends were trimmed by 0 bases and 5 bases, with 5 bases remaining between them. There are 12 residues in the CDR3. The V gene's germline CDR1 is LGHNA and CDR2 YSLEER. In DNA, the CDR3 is TGCGCCAGCAGCCAAGACAGAAACGAGCAGTACTTC. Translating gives CASSQDRNEQYF.

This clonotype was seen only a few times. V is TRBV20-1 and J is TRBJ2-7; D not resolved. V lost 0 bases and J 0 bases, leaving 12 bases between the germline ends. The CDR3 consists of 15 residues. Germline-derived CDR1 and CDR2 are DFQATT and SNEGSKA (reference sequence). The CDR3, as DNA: TGCAGTGCTAGAGATATTAGTCCTAGCTCCTACGAGCAGTACTTC. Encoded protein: CSARDISPSSYEQYF.

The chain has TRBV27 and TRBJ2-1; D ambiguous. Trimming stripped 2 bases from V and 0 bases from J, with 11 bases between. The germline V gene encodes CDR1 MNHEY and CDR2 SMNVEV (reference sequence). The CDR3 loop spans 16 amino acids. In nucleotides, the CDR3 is TGTGCCAGCAGTTTACCCCCACGAAGCTCCTACAATGAGCAGTTCTTC. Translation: CASSLPPRSSYNEQFF.

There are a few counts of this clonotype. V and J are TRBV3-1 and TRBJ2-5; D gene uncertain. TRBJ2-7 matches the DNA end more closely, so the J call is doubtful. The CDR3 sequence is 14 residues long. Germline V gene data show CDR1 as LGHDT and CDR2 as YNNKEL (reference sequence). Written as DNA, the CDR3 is TGTGCCAGCAGCCAAAGGGCTATTACCTACGAGCAGTACTTC. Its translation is CASSQRAITYEQYF.

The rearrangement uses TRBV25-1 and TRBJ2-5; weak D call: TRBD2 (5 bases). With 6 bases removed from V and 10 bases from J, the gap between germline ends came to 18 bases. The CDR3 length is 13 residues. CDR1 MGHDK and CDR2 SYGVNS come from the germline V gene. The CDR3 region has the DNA TGTGCCAGCAGCCCGACGGGGTCGGAAGGCCAGTACTTC. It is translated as CASSPTGSEGQYF. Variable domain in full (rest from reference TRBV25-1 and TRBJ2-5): EADIYQTPRYLVIGTGKKITLECSQTMGHDKMYWYQQDPGMELHLIHYSYGVNSTEKGDLSSESTVSRIRTEHFPLTLESARPSHTSQYLCASSPTGSEGQYFGPGTRLLVL.

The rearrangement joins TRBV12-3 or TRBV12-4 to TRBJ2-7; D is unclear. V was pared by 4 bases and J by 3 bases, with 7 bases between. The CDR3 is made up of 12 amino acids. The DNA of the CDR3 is TGTGCCAGCAGTTCCCTTGACTACGAGCAGTACTTC. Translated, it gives CASSSLDYEQYF.

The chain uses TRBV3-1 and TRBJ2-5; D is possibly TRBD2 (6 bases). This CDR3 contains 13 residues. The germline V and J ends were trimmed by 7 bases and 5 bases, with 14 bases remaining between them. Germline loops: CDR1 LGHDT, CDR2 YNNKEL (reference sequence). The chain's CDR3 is CASNPPGGETQYF. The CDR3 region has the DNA TGTGCCAGCAATCCTCCCGGAGGGGAGACCCAGTACTTC.

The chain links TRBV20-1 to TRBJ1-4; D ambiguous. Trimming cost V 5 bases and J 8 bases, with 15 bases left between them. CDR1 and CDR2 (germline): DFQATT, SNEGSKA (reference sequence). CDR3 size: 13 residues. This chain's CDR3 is CSADPESSEKLFF. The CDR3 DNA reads TGCAGTGCTGATCCCGAGAGCTCCGAAAAACTGTTTTTT.

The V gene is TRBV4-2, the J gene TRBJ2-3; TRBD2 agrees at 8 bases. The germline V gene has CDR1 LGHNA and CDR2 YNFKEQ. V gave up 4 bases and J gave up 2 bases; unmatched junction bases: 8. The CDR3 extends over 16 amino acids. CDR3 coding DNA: TGTGCCAGCAGCCTTTTACTAGCGGAAAACACAGATACGCAGTATTTT. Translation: CASSLLLAENTDTQYF.

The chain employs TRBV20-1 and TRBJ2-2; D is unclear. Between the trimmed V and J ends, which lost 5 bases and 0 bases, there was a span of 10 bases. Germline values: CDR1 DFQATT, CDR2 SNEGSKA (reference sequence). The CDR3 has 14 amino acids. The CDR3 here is CSAVATANTGELFF. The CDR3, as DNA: TGCAGTGCTGTCGCTACAGCGAACACCGGGGAGCTGTTTTTT.

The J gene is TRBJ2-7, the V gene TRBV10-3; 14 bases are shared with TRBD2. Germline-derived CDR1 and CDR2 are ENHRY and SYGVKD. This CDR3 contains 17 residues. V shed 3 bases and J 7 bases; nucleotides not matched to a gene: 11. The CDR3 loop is CAISDSGLAGDPGEQYF. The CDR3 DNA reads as TGTGCCATCAGTGACTCGGGACTAGCGGGGGACCCGGGGGAGCAGTACTTC.

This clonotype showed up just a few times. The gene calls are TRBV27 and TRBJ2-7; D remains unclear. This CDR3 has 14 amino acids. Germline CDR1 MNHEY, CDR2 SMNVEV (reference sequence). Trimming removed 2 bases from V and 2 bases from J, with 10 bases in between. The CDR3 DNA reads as TGTGCCAGCAGTTTAGGAACAAATCCCTACGAGCAGTACTTC. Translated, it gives CASSLGTNPYEQYF.

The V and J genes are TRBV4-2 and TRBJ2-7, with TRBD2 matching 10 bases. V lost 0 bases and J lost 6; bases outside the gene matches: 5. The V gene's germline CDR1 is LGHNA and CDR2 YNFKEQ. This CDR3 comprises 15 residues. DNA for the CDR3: TGTGCCAGCAGCCAAGAGGAAACTAGCGGGATCGAGCAGTACTTC. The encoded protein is CASSQEETSGIEQYF.

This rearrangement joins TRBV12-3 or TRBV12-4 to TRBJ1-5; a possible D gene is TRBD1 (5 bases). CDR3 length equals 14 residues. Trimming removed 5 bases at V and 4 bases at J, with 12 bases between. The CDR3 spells CASSRGIVNQPQHF. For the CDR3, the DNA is TGTGCCAGCAGTAGGGGCATTGTGAATCAGCCCCAGCATTTT.

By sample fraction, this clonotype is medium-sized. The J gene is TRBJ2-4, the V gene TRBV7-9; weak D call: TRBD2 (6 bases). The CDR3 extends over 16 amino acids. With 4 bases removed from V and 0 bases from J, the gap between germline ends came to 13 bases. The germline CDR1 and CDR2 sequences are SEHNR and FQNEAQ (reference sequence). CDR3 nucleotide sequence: TGTGCCAGCAGCTCCGGGGCGGGACTAGCCAAAAACATTCAGTACTTC. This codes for CASSSGAGLAKNIQYF.

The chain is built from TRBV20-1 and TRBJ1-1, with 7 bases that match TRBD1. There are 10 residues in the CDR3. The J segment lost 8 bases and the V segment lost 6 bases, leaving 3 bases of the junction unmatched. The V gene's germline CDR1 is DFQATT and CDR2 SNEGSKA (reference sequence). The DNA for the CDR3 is TGCAGTGCAAGGGACAGAGAAGCTTTCTTT. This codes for CSARDREAFF.

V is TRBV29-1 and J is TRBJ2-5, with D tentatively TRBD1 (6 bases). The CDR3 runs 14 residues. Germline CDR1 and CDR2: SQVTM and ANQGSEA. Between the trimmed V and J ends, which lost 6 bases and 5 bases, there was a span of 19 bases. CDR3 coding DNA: TGCAGCGTAGCTGGGACACTGGTTTTGGAGACCCAGTACTTC. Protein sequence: CSVAGTLVLETQYF.

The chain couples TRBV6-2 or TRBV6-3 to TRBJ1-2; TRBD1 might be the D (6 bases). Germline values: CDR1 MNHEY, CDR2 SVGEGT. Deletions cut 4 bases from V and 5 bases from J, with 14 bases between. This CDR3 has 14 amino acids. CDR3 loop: CASSFLQGSYGYTF. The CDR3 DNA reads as TGTGCCAGCAGTTTCCTACAGGGCTCGTATGGCTACACCTTC.